This TCR beta chain was observed in a study of Graves' ophthalmopathy and Graves' hyperthyroidism. General observations from the study: In predicting ophthalmopathy progression, the model reached approximately 71% sensitivity and 72.22% specificity.

For repertoire sequencing, the TCR beta CDR3 regions were amplified from RNA transcripts. RT-PCR was first run with HTBI primers, then multiplex PCR in a second round. TCRdb recomputed calls from the multiplex PCR reads with MiXCR, one row per CDR3 protein. Among about 740,000 distinct CDR3 sequences listed, around 40% were seen once. Comment on this clonotype: Its antigen is not known.

Germline lookup yields CDR1 SQVTM and CDR2 ANQGSEA. Deletions cut 7 bases from V and 2 bases from J, with 10 bases between. CDR3 length: 12 amino acids. The V and J genes are TRBV29-1 and TRBJ2-3, with D uncertain. The sequence derives from an adult man with Graves' ophthalmopathy. Sequencing was performed on peripheral blood. In nucleotides, the CDR3 is TGCAGCGCGGGTTTGGACACAGATACGCAGTATTTT. It yields the protein CSAGLDTDTQYF.